The rows below give T cell receptor beta chains drawn from one sample of a study of cytomegalovirus exposure and HLA in healthy donors. Method: immunoSEQ multiplex PCR; TCRdb's copy keeps in-frame clones and lacks some. In the table there are a few hundred thousand clones, roughly 87% of which are singletons. Material for sequencing was PBMCs. Source of these receptors: a man in his late teens or twenties in good health and CMV-seropositive. Both conserved end residues are part of each CDR3. Each record gives: J gene, V gene, CDR3 protein.

J: TRBJ2-2; V: TRBV9; CDR3: CASSENGLAGELFF
J: TRBJ2-6; V: TRBV2; CDR3: CASSEHAGAGANVLTF
J: TRBJ1-2; V: TRBV6-5; CDR3: CASSYGVSNYGYTF
J: TRBJ2-2; V: TRBV27; CDR3: CASSLSWADTGELFF
J: TRBJ1-2; V: TRBV14; CDR3: CASSQGTRLTLSGYTF
J: TRBJ1-5; V: TRBV28; CDR3: CASSLPQAGNQPQHF
J: TRBJ2-1; V: TRBV27; CDR3: CASSFLAGVYNEQFF
J: TRBJ2-1; V: TRBV19; CDR3: CASSKSPGQGNEQFF
J: TRBJ2-7; V: TRBV6-5; CDR3: CASSFQWRGAYEQYF
J: TRBJ2-7; V: TRBV5-6; CDR3: CASSPRGALGYNEQYF
J: TRBJ1-3; V: TRBV25-1; CDR3: CASSRPGDGNTIYF
J: TRBJ2-7; V: TRBV7-6; CDR3: CASSFGRGYEQYF
J: TRBJ2-1; V: TRBV5-1; CDR3: CASSRGQGTFYNEQFF
J: TRBJ2-5; V: TRBV2; CDR3: CASSLQAYQETQYF
J: TRBJ2-5; V: TRBV4-1; CDR3: CASSPPHLQETQYF
J: TRBJ1-1; V: TRBV5-1; CDR3: CASRVRLMNTEAFF
J: TRBJ1-3; V: TRBV18; CDR3: CASSPGAGVNTIYF
J: TRBJ2-4; V: TRBV18; CDR3: CASSPGQGLAKNIQYF
J: TRBJ2-5; V: TRBV27; CDR3: CASSRQGPFQETQYF
J: TRBJ2-5; V: TRBV9; CDR3: CASSTGPSGRAMETQYF
J: TRBJ2-1; V: TRBV30; CDR3: CAWSPWGLAGSYNEQFF
J: TRBJ2-7; V: TRBV5-6; CDR3: CASSPTLTRGYEQYF